This T cell receptor (beta chain) was obtained from a study of cytomegalovirus exposure and HLA in healthy donors. Study at large: An analysis done earlier identified 117 million unique TCR beta sequences from around 180 million T cells.

General study findings and limits: CMV antigen specificity was confirmed in vitro for a few CMV-associated chains. In a later analysis, a missense DCLRE1C variant was linked to TCR beta V- and J-gene trimming. Later, an analysis showed that TCR beta chains associated with HLA were more clonally expanded than others that were equally common.

Amplification used 60 Vbeta primers and 13 Jbeta primers. Assay used: immunoSEQ multiplex PCR; TCRdb lists only in-frame clones, some missing. The sample contains about 190,000 clones, under 85% of which appear only once. CDR1 and CDR2 from the germline V gene are DFQATT and SNEGSKA (reference sequence). With 4 bases removed from V and 2 bases from J, the gap between germline ends came to 5 bases. This CDR3 spans 11 amino acids. Comments on this clone: Its antigen is still unknown.

The J gene is TRBJ2-5, the V gene TRBV20-1; no definite D call. Sequencing was carried out using PBMCs. This clonotype originated in a woman in her late teens or twenties in good health and CMV-seronegative. The CDR3 spells CSATFQETQYF. For the CDR3, the DNA is TGCAGTGCTACTTTTCAAGAGACCCAGTACTTC.